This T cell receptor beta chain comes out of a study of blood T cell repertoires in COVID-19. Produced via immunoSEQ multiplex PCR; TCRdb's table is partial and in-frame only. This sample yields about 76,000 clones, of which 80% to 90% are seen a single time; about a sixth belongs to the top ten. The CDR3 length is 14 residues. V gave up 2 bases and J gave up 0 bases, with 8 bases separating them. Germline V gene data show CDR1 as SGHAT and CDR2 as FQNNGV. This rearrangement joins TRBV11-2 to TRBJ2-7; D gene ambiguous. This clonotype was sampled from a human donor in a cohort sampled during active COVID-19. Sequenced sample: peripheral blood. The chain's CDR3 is CASSLNFFSYEQYF. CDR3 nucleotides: TGTGCCAGCAGCTTAAACTTTTTCTCCTACGAGCAGTACTTC.